This T cell receptor beta chain comes out of a study of T cells in Graves' hyperthyroidism and ophthalmopathy (dated 2019 in TCRdb). Background on the whole study: Peripheral blood samples were taken at the time of initial diagnosis, prior to any treatment. The 100 or so discovery patients were randomly split 7:3 into training and test sets. In more than 5 Graves' hyperthyroidism patients, the study also compared T-cell repertoires from thyroid tissue with T-cell repertoires from blood. Prospective prediction of ophthalmopathy was tested in an independent validation cohort consisting of 18 to 20 hyperthyroidism patients and approximately 16 patients who later progressed to ophthalmopathy. A discovery cohort of approximately 97 patients, 43 with Graves' ophthalmopathy and 55 to 60 with stable Graves' hyperthyroidism, was used to find distinguishing TCR V-J signatures. The paper reports TCR Vbeta CDR3 sequencing of over 130 peripheral blood samples: approximately 43 ophthalmopathy, approximately 74 hyperthyroidism and around 17 progressor patients. After sampling, hyperthyroidism patients received methimazole starting at 30 mg daily, and ophthalmopathy patients received high-dose intravenous methylprednisolone.

Ophthalmopathy patients had moderately to severely active disease, with a Clinical Activity Score of 3 or more, a NOSPECS grade of 4 or more, and a disease duration of less than 3 months. Patients with uncontrolled infections, other autoimmune diseases, pregnancy or lactation were excluded. Clinical symptoms, serum thyroxine and TRAb, thyroid ultrasound, and orbital computed tomography formed the basis for the diagnoses. PBMCs were isolated from about 10 ml of fresh peripheral blood by Ficoll-Paque density gradient centrifugation. Total RNA was extracted with Trizol reagent, and quality was checked on an Agilent 2100 Bioanalyzer. Amplification of TCR beta CDR3 regions was carried out from RNA transcripts. The TCR CDR3 was subjected to a first round of RT-PCR using the HTBI primer set and the Qiagen OneStep RT-PCR kit. A second multiplex PCR round built the libraries, followed by size selection and purification. Sequencing of the libraries was done on an Illumina HiSeq2000 using paired-end 100 bp reads. The authors' analysis ran thus. SOAPnuke was used to process the raw data, throwing out any read that contained adapters or uncalled bases, had a mean Phred below 15, or lacked an exact constant-primer or identifier match. High-quality paired reads were merged with COPE v1.2.5, and unique nucleotide sequences were defined as clonotypes. MiTCR v1.1 was used to align the clonotypes against IMGT TRBV, TRBD and TRBJ reference segments. The analysis was restricted to V-J combinations with a frequency above 0.0001, which together covered roughly 99% of the repertoires. The TCS score was defined as F50 (clonal expansion) divided by E x V (chaos), with BLOSUM62-based TCRdist calculated between CDR3 peptides within each V-J. Welch's t-statistics and random forest reduced 500 to 550 V-J features to roughly 13, which were used in a naive Bayes classifier (R e1071). Using fastp at Q25 and MiXCR, TCRdb reprocessed the public reads and kept productive beta chains. Rows with one shared CDR3 protein collapse into an entry with the most common genes and DNA. The V and J calls shown here were made by TCRdb, not taken from the authors' results. The table for this sample lists hundreds of thousands of distinct CDR3 sequences; about 16% of them were counted only once. The ten largest clonotypes hold roughly 20% of the sample.

There are 16 amino acids in the CDR3, from cysteine to phenylalanine inclusive. Of all the DNA, just the CDR3 is kept, 48 bases in frame from base 1. V loses 5 bases at its end and J loses 4 bases; junction bases beyond the gene matches: 9. Based on the germline V gene (reference sequence), the CDR1 and CDR2 sequences are MNHEY and SMNVEV. What the work shows at the level of the full study, not this receptor alone: Blood samples also contained most of the expanded thyroid clonotypes (frequency above 0.001), which suggests that blood repertoires may reflect thyroid immune responses. In cross-validation, a model built on a 13 V-J signature told ophthalmopathy apart from stable hyperthyroidism with under 90% sensitivity and about 81% specificity, and in testing the same model reached 80%/75%. During validation, the model predicted progression to ophthalmopathy a median of approximately six months ahead of onset, with roughly 65% sensitivity and almost 75% specificity. No statistical method was used to set the sample size in advance, and investigators knew the group allocation.

Regarding this clonotype: Its antigen is currently not known. A much larger clone sits a single nucleotide away, making a read error possible.

In this chain, TRBV27 is recombined with TRBJ2-5; 11 central bases correspond to TRBD1. The sequencing sample was made of blood. The sequence came from a woman in her sixties with Graves' ophthalmopathy. The sequenced DNA is TGTGCCAGCAGTGATCCCCCCGGGACAGGGGGAGAGACCCAGTACTTC. This codes for CASSDPPGTGGETQYF.